This T cell receptor (beta chain) was sequenced for a study of blood T cell repertoires in COVID-19. Data came from immunoSEQ multiplex PCR; TCRdb stores just in-frame clones and leaves some out. The table lists approximately 480,000 clones, about 88% of them singletons. In regard to this clone: Germline and junction disagree at one end, which may indicate a read error.

The CDR3 has 17 residues. The V gene's germline CDR1 is SEHNR and CDR2 FQNEAQ (reference sequence). This chain joins TRBV7-9 and TRBJ2-5, with D unclear. This clonotype was sampled from a man younger than 35 with COVID-19, enrolled during active disease. The sequenced sample consisted of peripheral blood. The CDR3 nucleotides read TGTGCCAGCAGCTTTTCCCCCCTTATGCGGTACCAGGAGACCCAGTACTTC. It is translated as CASSFSPLMRYQETQYF.